The source of this T cell receptor beta chain is a study of PD-1 blockade in classical Hodgkin lymphoma. Clones were read by immunoSEQ multiplex PCR, and TCRdb kept only the in-frame ones, dropping some. Of approximately 65,000 clones listed, approximately 92% are singletons. Overall study results and limits: Patients who began taking nivolumab under 1 year after ASCT were left out. The study found complete responders had baseline diversity similar to newly diagnosed patients.

Specified time point: cycle 4 day 1 (C4D1), after about 6 weeks of nivolumab. In every patient, relapse followed autologous stem cell transplantation, while exposure to brentuximab vedotin differed. CDR1 is MGHRA, CDR2 YSYEKL, per germline. CDR3 length: 15 amino acids. V was shortened by 4 bases and J by 4 bases, with 16 bases between the two germline ends. Remarks on this clone: Its antigen remains unidentified.

Sample: peripheral blood mononuclear cells (PBMCs), taken before the fourth cycle of nivolumab. The TCR was taken from a human donor with classical Hodgkin lymphoma. V is TRBV4-1 and J is TRBJ1-2; no clear D gene. The DNA of the CDR3 is TGCGCCAGCAGCCCCCAGACTCCCGGAAGCTATGGCTACACCTTC. Protein: CASSPQTPGSYGYTF.